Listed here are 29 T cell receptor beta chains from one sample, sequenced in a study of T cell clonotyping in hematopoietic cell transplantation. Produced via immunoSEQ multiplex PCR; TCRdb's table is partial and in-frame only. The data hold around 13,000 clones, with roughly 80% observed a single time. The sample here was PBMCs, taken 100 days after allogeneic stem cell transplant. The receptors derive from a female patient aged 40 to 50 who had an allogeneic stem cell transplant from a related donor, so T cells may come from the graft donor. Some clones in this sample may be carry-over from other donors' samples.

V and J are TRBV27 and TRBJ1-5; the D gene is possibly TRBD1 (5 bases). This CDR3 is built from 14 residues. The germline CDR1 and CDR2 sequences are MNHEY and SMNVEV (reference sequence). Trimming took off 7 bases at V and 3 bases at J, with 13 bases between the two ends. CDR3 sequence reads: CASTPLGVNQPQHF. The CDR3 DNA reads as TGTGCCAGCACTCCTCTAGGGGTCAATCAGCCCCAGCATTTT.

The chain's CDR3 is CASSLDGFNYGYTF. CDR3 coding DNA: TGTGCCAGCAGTTTAGATGGTTTCAACTATGGCTACACCTTC. The chain employs TRBV27 and TRBJ1-2; D ambiguous. Germline V gene sequence: CDR1 MNHEY, CDR2 SMNVEV (reference sequence). V was trimmed by 2 bases and J by 2 bases, leaving 9 bases between them. This CDR3 has 14 amino acids.

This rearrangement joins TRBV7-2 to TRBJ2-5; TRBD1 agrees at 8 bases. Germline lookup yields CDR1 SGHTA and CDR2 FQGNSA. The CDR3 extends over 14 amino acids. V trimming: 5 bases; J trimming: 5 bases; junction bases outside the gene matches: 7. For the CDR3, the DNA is TGTGCCAGCAGCCGCGACAGGGGCGGGGAGACCCAGTACTTC. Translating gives CASSRDRGGETQYF.

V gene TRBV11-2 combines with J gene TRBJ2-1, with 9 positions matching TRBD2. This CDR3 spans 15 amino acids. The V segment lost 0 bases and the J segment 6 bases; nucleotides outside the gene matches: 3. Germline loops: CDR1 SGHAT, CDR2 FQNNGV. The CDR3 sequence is CASSLEPSGINEQFF. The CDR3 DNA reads TGTGCCAGCAGCTTAGAACCTAGCGGGATCAATGAGCAGTTCTTC.

This CDR3 reads CSVLGGAGSNTGELFF. The CDR3 nucleotides are TGCAGCGTTTTAGGGGGCGCCGGGTCAAACACCGGGGAGCTGTTTTTT. The chain links TRBV29-1 to TRBJ2-2; the match to TRBD1 covers 7 bases. J lost 2 bases, V lost 5 bases, and 11 bases had no gene match. CDR3 size: 16 residues. CDR1 and CDR2 (germline): SQVTM, ANQGSEA.

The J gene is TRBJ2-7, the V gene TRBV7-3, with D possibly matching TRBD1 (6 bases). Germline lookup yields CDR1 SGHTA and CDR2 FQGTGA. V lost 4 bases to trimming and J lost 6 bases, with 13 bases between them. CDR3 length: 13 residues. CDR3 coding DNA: TGTGCCAGCAGCTACAGGGATGGGATCGAGCAGTACTTC. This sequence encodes CASSYRDGIEQYF.

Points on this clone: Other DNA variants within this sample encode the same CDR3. CDR3: CASSVLEDTQYF. The CDR3 DNA follows: TGTGCCAGCAGCGTACTAGAGGATACGCAGTATTTT. J is TRBJ2-3 and V is TRBV2; the D gene is possibly TRBD2 (5 bases). V was clipped by 6 bases and J by 6 bases, with 10 bases between them. Germline V gene sequence: CDR1 SNHLY, CDR2 FYNNEI. The CDR3 sequence is 12 residues long.

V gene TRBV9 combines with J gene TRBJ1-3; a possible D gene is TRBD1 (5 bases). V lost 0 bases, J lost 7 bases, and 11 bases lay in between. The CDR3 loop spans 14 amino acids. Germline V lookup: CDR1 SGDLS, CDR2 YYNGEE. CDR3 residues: CASSVGLGDNTIYF. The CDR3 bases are TGTGCCAGCAGCGTAGGTTTAGGGGATAACACCATATATTTT.

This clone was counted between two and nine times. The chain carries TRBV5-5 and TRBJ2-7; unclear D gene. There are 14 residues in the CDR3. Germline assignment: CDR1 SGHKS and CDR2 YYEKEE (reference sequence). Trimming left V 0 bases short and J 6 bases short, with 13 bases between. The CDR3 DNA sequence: TGTGCCAGCAGCTTGGCCTGGGGTCCTATCGAGCAGTACTTC. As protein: CASSLAWGPIEQYF.

The chain's CDR3 is CASSVVQPNTEAFF. DNA of the CDR3: TGTGCCAGCAGTGTAGTACAGCCGAACACTGAAGCTTTCTTT. The chain is built from TRBV6-5 and TRBJ1-1; D is undetermined. Germline V CDR1 and CDR2: MNHEY, SVGAGI. The CDR3 sequence is 14 residues long. Trimming took 5 bases from V and 1 from J, leaving 11 bases between them.

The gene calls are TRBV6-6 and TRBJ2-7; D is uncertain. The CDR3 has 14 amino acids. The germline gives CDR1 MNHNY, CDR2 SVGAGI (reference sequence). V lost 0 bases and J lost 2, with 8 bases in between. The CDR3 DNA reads TGTGCCAGCAGTTACTCCGGTAGCACCTACGAGCAGTACTTC. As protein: CASSYSGSTYEQYF.

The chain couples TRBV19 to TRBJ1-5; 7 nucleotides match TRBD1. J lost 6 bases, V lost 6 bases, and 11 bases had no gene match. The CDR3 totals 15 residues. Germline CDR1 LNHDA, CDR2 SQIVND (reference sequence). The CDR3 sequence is CASSRDSMVRQPQHF. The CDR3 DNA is TGTGCCAGTAGCAGGGACAGTATGGTCCGTCAGCCCCAGCATTTT.

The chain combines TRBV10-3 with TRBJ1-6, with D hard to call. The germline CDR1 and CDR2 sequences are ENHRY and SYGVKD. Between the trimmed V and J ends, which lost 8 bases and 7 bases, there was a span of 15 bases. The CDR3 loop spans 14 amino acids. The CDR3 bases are TGTGCCATCGCCGCGGTAGCCGAAAATTCACCCCTCCACTTT. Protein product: CAIAAVAENSPLHF.

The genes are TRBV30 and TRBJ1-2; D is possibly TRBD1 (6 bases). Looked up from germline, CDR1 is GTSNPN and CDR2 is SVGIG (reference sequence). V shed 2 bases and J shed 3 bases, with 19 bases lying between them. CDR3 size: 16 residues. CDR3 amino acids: CAWSPSIYRVDYGYTF. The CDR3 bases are TGTGCCTGGAGTCCCTCAATTTACAGGGTGGACTATGGCTACACCTTC.

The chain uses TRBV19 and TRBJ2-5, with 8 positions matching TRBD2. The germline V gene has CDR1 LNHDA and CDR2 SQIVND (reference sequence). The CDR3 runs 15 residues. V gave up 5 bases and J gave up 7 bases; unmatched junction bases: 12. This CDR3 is CASSLSREGLGTQYF. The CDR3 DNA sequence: TGTGCCAGTAGTCTTTCCCGGGAGGGCCTGGGGACCCAGTACTTC.

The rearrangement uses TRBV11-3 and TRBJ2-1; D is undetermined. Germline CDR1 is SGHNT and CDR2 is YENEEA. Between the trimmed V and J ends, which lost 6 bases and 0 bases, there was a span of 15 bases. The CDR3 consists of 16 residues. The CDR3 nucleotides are TGTGCCAGCAGTAAGGGTGCGACAAGCTCCTACAATGAGCAGTTCTTC. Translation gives CASSKGATSSYNEQFF.

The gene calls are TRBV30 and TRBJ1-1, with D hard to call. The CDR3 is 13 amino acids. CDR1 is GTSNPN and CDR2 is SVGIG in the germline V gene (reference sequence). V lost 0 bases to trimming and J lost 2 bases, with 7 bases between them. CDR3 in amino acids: CAWSVQTNTEAFF. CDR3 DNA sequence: TGTGCCTGGAGTGTACAGACTAACACTGAAGCTTTCTTT.

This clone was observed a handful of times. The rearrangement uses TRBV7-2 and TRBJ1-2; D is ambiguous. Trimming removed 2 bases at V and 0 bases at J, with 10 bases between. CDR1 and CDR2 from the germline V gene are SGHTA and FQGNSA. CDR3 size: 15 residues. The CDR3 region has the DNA TGTGCCAGCAGCTTATTTTCAGCAGCTAACTATGGCTACACCTTC. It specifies CASSLFSAANYGYTF. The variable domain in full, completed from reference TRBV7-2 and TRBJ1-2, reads GAGVSQSPSNKVTEKGKDVELRCDPISGHTALYWYRQSLGQGLEFLIYFQGNSAPDKSGLPSDRFSAERTGGSVSTLTIQRTQQEDSAVYLCASSLFSAANYGYTFGSGTRLTVV.

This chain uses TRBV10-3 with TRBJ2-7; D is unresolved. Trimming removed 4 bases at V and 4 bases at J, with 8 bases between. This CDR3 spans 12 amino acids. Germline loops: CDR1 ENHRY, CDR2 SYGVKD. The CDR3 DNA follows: TGTGCCATCAGTGGTAGTCTTTACGAGCAGTACTTC. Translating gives CAISGSLYEQYF.

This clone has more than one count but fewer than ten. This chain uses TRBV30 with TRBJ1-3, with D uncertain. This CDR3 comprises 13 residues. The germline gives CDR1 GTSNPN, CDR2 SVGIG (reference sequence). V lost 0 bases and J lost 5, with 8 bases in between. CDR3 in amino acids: CAWSVTDRNTIYF. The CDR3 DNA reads TGTGCCTGGAGTGTAACAGATAGAAACACCATATATTTT.

CDR3 coding DNA: TGTGCCAGCAGTGGGCCTTGGACACTGGGATTCGAGCAGTACTTC. Translation: CASSGPWTLGFEQYF. The V gene is TRBV28, the J gene TRBJ2-7; D perhaps matches TRBD1 (5 bases). V lost 5 bases to trimming and J lost 6 bases, with 20 bases between them. The CDR3 totals 15 residues. Germline V lookup: CDR1 MDHEN, CDR2 SYDVKM.

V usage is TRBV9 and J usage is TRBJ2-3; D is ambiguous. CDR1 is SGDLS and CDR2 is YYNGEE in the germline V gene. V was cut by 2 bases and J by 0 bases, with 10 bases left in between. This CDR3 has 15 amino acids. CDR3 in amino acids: CASSVDGKSTDTQYF. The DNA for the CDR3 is TGTGCCAGCAGCGTTGATGGCAAAAGCACAGATACGCAGTATTTT.

In nucleotides, the CDR3 is TGTGCCAGCAGCTGGGGACAGGGGAGCACAGATACGCAGTATTTT. Translated: CASSWGQGSTDTQYF. V gene TRBV6-5 combines with J gene TRBJ2-3; 10 bases map to TRBD1. Per the germline V gene, CDR1 is MNHEY and CDR2 is SVGAGI. V lost 6 bases, J lost 0 bases, and 3 bases stayed unmatched. The CDR3 has 15 amino acids.

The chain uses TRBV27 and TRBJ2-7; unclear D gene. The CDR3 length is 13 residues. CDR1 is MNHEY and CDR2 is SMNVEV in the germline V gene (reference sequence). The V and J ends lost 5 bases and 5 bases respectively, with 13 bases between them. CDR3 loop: CASSPYGVNEQYF. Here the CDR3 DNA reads TGTGCCAGCAGTCCGTACGGCGTGAACGAGCAGTACTTC.

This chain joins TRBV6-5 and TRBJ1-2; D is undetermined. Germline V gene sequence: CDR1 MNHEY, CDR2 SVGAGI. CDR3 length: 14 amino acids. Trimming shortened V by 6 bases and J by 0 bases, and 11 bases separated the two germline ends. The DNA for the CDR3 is TGTGCCAGCAGCCTCCAGGCGGCTAACTATGGCTACACCTTC. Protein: CASSLQAANYGYTF.

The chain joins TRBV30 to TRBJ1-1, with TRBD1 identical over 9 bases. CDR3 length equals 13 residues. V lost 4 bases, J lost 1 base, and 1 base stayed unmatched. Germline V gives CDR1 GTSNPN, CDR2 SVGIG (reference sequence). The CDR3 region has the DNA TGTGCCTGGACGGGACAGGGGAACACTGAAGCTTTCTTT. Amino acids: CAWTGQGNTEAFF. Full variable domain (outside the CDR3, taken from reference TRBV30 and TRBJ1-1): SQTIHQWPATLVQPVGSPLSLECTVEGTSNPNLYWYRQAAGRGLQLLFYSVGIGQISSEVPQNLSASRPQDRQFILSSKKLLLSDSGFYLCAWTGQGNTEAFFGQGTRLTVV.

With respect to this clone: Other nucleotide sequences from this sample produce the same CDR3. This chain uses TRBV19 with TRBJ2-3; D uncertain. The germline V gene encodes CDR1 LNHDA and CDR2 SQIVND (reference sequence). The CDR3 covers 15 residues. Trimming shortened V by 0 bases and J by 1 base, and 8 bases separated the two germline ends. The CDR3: CASSIEGLGTDTQYF. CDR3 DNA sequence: TGTGCCAGTAGTATAGAGGGCCTCGGCACAGATACGCAGTATTTT.

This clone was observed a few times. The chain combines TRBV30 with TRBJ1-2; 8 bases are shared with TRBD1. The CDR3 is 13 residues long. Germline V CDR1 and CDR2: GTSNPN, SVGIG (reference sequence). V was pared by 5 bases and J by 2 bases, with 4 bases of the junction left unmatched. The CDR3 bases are TGTGCCTGGGGACAGGGACAGAACTATGGCTACACCTTC. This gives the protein CAWGQGQNYGYTF.

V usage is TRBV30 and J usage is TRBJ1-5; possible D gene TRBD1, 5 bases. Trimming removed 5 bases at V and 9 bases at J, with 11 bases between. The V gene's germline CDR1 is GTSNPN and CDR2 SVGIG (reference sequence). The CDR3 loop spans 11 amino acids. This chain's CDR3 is CAWQGPGPQHF. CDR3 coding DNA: TGTGCCTGGCAGGGACCTGGGCCCCAGCATTTT. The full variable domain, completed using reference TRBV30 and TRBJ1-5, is SQTIHQWPATLVQPVGSPLSLECTVEGTSNPNLYWYRQAAGRGLQLLFYSVGIGQISSEVPQNLSASRPQDRQFILSSKKLLLSDSGFYLCAWQGPGPQHFGDGTRLSIL.